This T cell receptor beta chain appears in the sequencing data of a study of a mutant IDH1 vaccine in newly diagnosed glioma. Whole-study context: Patients under treatment included roughly 62% males and around 38% females and had a mean age of roughly 43 years. Most patients had radiochemotherapy with temozolomide before enrollment; others had one alone.

The trim removed 3 bases at V and 4 bases at J, leaving 9 bases unmatched. From germline, CDR1 is LNHDA and CDR2 SQIVND (reference sequence). This CDR3 is built from 17 residues. Repertoires were generated with immunoSEQ multiplex PCR, while TCRdb's copy carries only in-frame clones and drops some. The sample lists tens of thousands of clones; 65% to 90% were seen once. Sample time point: baseline, week 1 (first vaccination visit). Sample treatment: pre-vaccination baseline after standard-of-care therapy. The source of this sequence is a man aged 30 to 39 with glioma. The chain carries TRBV19 and TRBJ2-7; 13 positions match TRBD2. Sequenced here: PBMCs, sampled from a glioma patient treated with radiotherapy, temozolomide or both. CDR3 protein: CASSITVGTSGKYEQYF. CDR3 DNA sequence: TGTGCCAGTAGTATTACGGTCGGGACTAGCGGGAAGTACGAGCAGTACTTC.